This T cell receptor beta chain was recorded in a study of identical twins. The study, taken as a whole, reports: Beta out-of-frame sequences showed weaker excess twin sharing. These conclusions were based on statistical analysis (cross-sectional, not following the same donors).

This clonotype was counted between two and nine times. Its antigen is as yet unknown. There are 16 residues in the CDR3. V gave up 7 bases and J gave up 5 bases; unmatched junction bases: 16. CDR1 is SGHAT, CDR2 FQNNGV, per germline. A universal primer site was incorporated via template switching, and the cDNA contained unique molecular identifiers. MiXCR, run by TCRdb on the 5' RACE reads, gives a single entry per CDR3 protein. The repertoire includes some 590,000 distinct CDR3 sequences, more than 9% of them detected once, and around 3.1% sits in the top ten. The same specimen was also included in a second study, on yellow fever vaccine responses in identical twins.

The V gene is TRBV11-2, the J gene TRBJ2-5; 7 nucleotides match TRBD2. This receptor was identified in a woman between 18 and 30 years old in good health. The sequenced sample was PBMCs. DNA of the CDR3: TGTGCCAGCACCTTTCGCCTAGCGGTCCCTTCGGAGACCCAGTACTTC. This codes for CASTFRLAVPSETQYF.